This T cell receptor beta chain was found in a study of blood T cell repertoires in COVID-19. Study context: Acute and convalescent COVID-19 samples came from the United States, Italy and Spain. Sample material is recorded as cDNA or gDNA derived from T cells, B-cell-depleted T cells, or PBMCs.

CDR3 length: 13 residues. CDR1 is MNHEY and CDR2 is SVGAGI in the germline V gene. Trimming removed 7 bases at V and 0 bases at J, with 7 bases between. Original processing methods: The assay estimated nucleated cells by amplifying reference gene primers. Clones were read by immunoSEQ multiplex PCR, and TCRdb kept only the in-frame ones, dropping some. That table gives V, J and clone size, and the DNA gave D and trimming. The sample shows a few hundred thousand clones, about 80% of them seen only once. The sequence was obtained from a woman aged 80 or over with acute or convalescent COVID-19. Material for sequencing was peripheral blood. The chain links TRBV6-5 to TRBJ1-3; D is ambiguous. Here the CDR3 reads CASTQPSGNTIYF. The CDR3 DNA follows: TGTGCCAGCACACAACCCTCTGGAAACACCATATATTTT.